This TCR beta chain was sequenced for a study of CD8 T cells in ankylosing spondylitis. Whole-study findings and limits: The study identified a TCR beta motif of roughly eight highly homologous variants that appeared characteristic of ankylosing spondylitis blood.

Each CDR3 protein gets one entry after TCRdb re-called the 5' RACE reads with MiXCR. The table has about 510,000 distinct CDR3 sequences, 5.3% seen once. This clonotype was counted many times. Its specificity is not known. The V gene lost 6 bases and the J gene lost 2 bases, with 10 bases spanning the gap. This CDR3 is built from 12 residues. Germline V CDR1 and CDR2: DFQATT, SNEGSKA (reference sequence). The chain recombines TRBV20-1 with TRBJ1-2; weak D call: TRBD1 (6 bases). The sequenced material came from blood, either unsorted or a sorted T cell fraction (not recorded which). This TCR was recovered from a male donor with ankylosing spondylitis. The CDR3 sequence: CSARTVNYGYTF. The CDR3 DNA reads TGCAGTGCCAGGACAGTAAACTATGGCTACACCTTC.